The 31 T cell receptor beta chains presented below share a single source sample, sequenced in a study of patients and donors after allogeneic stem cell transplantation. TCRdb used MiXCR to reprocess the RT-PCR reads, holding one entry per CDR3 protein. The sample includes about 24,000 distinct CDR3 sequences, less than 30% of them seen just once. Material: blood, either unsorted or a sorted T cell fraction (not recorded which). All receptors derive from a human donor who was either an allogeneic HSCT recipient or a stem cell or donor lymphocyte infusion donor (not recorded which). It is not recorded whose cells these are; they may come from a transplant donor.

This clonotype showed up just once. The chain has TRBV10-3 and TRBJ2-3; D is uncertain. Trimming removed 0 bases from V and 7 bases from J, with 8 bases in between. Germline loops: CDR1 ENHRY, CDR2 SYGVKD. This CDR3 has 13 residues. The CDR3 DNA reads as TGTGCCATCAGTGAGTCCGCCGGCTATACGCAGTATTTT. Protein: CAISESAGYTQYF.

J is TRBJ1-5 and V is TRBV10-3; D is ambiguous. V was clipped by 2 bases and J by 3 bases, with 5 bases between them. The CDR3 contains 13 residues. Germline V gene lookup returns CDR1 ENHRY and CDR2 SYGVKD. This CDR3 reads CAISEDNNQPQHF. CDR3 nucleotides: TGTGCCATCAGTGAGGACAACAATCAGCCCCAGCATTTT.

V gene TRBV11-2 combines with J gene TRBJ2-4, with D possibly called TRBD1 or TRBD2 (5 bases each). The CDR3 has 16 residues. V was trimmed by 1 base and J by 2 bases, leaving 12 bases between them. Germline values: CDR1 SGHAT, CDR2 FQNNGV. The CDR3 DNA is TGTGCCAGCAGCTTAGTCCAGGGACGCCCCAAAAACATTCAGTACTTC. Translating it yields CASSLVQGRPKNIQYF.

This clonotype was detected a few times. The genes are TRBV7-2 and TRBJ1-2, with 9 positions matching TRBD1. The junction had 9 bases not matched to a gene; V was cut back by 6 bases and J by 1 base. Germline CDR1 and CDR2: SGHTA and FQGNSA. The CDR3 consists of 16 residues. CDR3 region: CASRTGGAKVNYGYTF. For the CDR3, the DNA is TGTGCCAGCAGAACAGGGGGCGCGAAGGTTAACTATGGCTACACCTTC. The full variable domain, rest sourced from reference TRBV7-2 and TRBJ1-2, is GAGVSQSPSNKVTEKGKDVELRCDPISGHTALYWYRQSLGQGLEFLIYFQGNSAPDKSGLPSDRFSAERTGGSVSTLTIQRTQQEDSAVYLCASRTGGAKVNYGYTFGSGTRLTVV.

The rearrangement uses TRBV7-2 and TRBJ1-5; 8 bases line up with TRBD1. This CDR3 has 16 amino acids. Looked up from germline, CDR1 is SGHTA and CDR2 is FQGNSA. The V and J ends lost 2 bases and 2 bases, in that order; junction bases with no gene match: 5. This CDR3 is CASSLLGTGRNQPQHF. The CDR3 DNA sequence: TGTGCCAGCAGCTTACTCGGGACAGGACGCAATCAGCCCCAGCATTTT.

This clonotype appeared a few times. The rearrangement uses TRBV12-3 or TRBV12-4 and TRBJ1-1; the D gene is possibly TRBD1 (5 bases). CDR3 length: 15 amino acids. V was trimmed by 3 bases and J by 0 bases, leaving 11 bases between them. CDR3 sequence reads: CASSLQGRMNTEAFF. CDR3 sequence (DNA): TGTGCCAGCAGTTTGCAGGGCCGCATGAACACTGAAGCTTTCTTT.

In this sample, this clonotype turned up many times. The chain has TRBV28 and TRBJ1-5; D is unclear. V was trimmed by 3 bases and J by 6 bases, leaving 6 bases between them. The CDR3 covers 12 residues. The germline V gene encodes CDR1 MDHEN and CDR2 SYDVKM. Written as DNA, the CDR3 is TGTGCCAGCAGTTTCCGCCCTCAGCCCCAGCATTTT. Translating gives CASSFRPQPQHF.

In regard to this clonotype: A much larger clone lies one base from this, so it may be a read error. The rearrangement joins TRBV29-1 to TRBJ2-7, with 7 bases fitting TRBD1. This CDR3 comprises 12 residues. The junction had 3 bases not matched to a gene; V was cut back by 5 bases and J by 2 bases. Germline CDR1 and CDR2: SQVTM and ANQGSEA. The CDR3: CSVRTGAYEQYF. The CDR3 nucleotides read TGCAGCGTTCGGACAGGAGCCTACGAGCAGTACTTC.

This sequence joins TRBV29-1 and TRBJ2-7; TRBD1 might be the D (6 bases). The CDR3 runs to 17 residues. Trimming removed 3 bases at V and 0 bases at J, with 21 bases between. The germline gives CDR1 SQVTM, CDR2 ANQGSEA. The CDR3 here is CSVDGPRGRSDSYEQYF. DNA of the CDR3: TGCAGCGTTGATGGCCCCAGGGGACGGAGCGACTCCTACGAGCAGTACTTC.

V is TRBV28 and J is TRBJ1-5, with 9 positions matching TRBD1. Germline loops: CDR1 MDHEN, CDR2 SYDVKM. J lost 1 base, V lost 0 bases, and 4 bases had no gene match. The CDR3 runs to 17 residues. CDR3 sequence reads: CASSLWGDRVSNQPQHF. The CDR3 DNA follows: TGTGCCAGCAGTTTATGGGGGGACAGGGTCAGCAATCAGCCCCAGCATTTT.

Only a few counts were recorded for this clonotype. The chain links TRBV28 to TRBJ1-2, with D hard to call. Trimming stripped 5 bases from V and 4 bases from J, with 17 bases between. The CDR3 consists of 15 residues. Per the germline V gene, CDR1 is MDHEN and CDR2 is SYDVKM. Written as DNA, the CDR3 is TGTGCCAGCAGTGGCCTTCGTGGCTCCCTCTATGGCTACACCTTC. Translation: CASSGLRGSLYGYTF.

The chain joins TRBV12-3 or TRBV12-4 to TRBJ1-2; no reliable D call. The CDR3 sequence is 15 residues long. V shed 7 bases and J shed 4 bases, with 19 bases lying between them. In DNA, the CDR3 is TGTGCCAGCAAGCCGCACGCGCTGATCCCCTATGGCTACACCTTC. Translated, it gives CASKPHALIPYGYTF.

This clonotype has only a few counts. The genes are TRBV11-1 and TRBJ2-1; TRBD1 matches 8 bases. CDR1 is SGHAT, CDR2 FQDESV, per germline (reference sequence). V was clipped by 1 base and J by 5 bases; unmatched bases: 4. The CDR3 is made up of 15 amino acids. Written as DNA, the CDR3 is TGTGCCAGCAGCTTAGACAGGGGGAATCACAATGAGCAGTTCTTC. Protein: CASSLDRGNHNEQFF. Full variable domain (remainder filled in from reference TRBV11-1 and TRBJ2-1): EAEVAQSPRYKITEKSQAVAFWCDPISGHATLYWYRQILGQGPELLVQFQDESVVDDSQLPKDRFSAERLKGVDSTLKIQPAELGDSAMYLCASSLDRGNHNEQFFGPGTRLTVL.

V gene TRBV20-1 combines with J gene TRBJ2-7, with 9 bases fitting TRBD1. Trimming took 3 bases from V and 4 from J; bases not matched to a gene: 4. The CDR3 is 13 amino acids. Per the germline V gene, CDR1 is DFQATT and CDR2 is SNEGSKA (reference sequence). The CDR3 spells CSASGTGIYEQYF. The CDR3 DNA is TGCAGTGCTAGCGGGACAGGGATATACGAGCAGTACTTC.

The V call is TRBV20-1, the J call TRBJ1-5; no clear D. The CDR3 is 13 amino acids. Trimming left V 7 bases short and J 0 bases short, with 10 bases between. CDR1 is DFQATT, CDR2 SNEGSKA, per germline (reference sequence). The CDR3 reads CSGFLNSNQPQHF. The CDR3 nucleotides are TGCAGTGGATTTCTCAATAGCAATCAGCCCCAGCATTTT.

The table lists this clonotype with a few counts. The chain recombines TRBV5-1 with TRBJ2-1, with TRBD1 matching over 8 bases. This CDR3 spans 15 amino acids. The germline gives CDR1 SGHRS, CDR2 YFSETQ. V lost 0 bases, J lost 4 bases, and 3 bases stayed unmatched. The chain's CDR3 is CASSLGQGSYNEQFF. DNA of the CDR3: TGCGCCAGCAGCTTGGGACAGGGGTCATACAATGAGCAGTTCTTC.

This clonotype was detected once. V is TRBV29-1 and J is TRBJ1-3, with unresolved D. Trimming removed 6 bases from V and 2 bases from J, with 8 bases in between. The CDR3 length is 12 residues. Germline V lookup: CDR1 SQVTM, CDR2 ANQGSEA. CDR3 sequence reads: CSVATAGNTIYF. CDR3 nucleotides: TGCAGCGTGGCTACCGCTGGAAACACCATATATTTT.

This chain joins TRBV5-1 and TRBJ1-6; 8 bases are a match to TRBD1. With V trimmed by 4 bases and J by 5 bases, 8 bases remained unmatched. CDR1 and CDR2 (germline): SGHRS, YFSETQ. CDR3 length: 16 residues. The CDR3 spells CASSPSPQGDNSPLHF. CDR3 nucleotides: TGCGCCAGCAGCCCCTCCCCACAGGGGGATAATTCACCCCTCCACTTT.

V gene TRBV24-1 combines with J gene TRBJ2-5, with 8 bases lining up with TRBD2. Germline CDR1 reads KGHDR; CDR2 reads SFDVKD. The ends lost 6 bases at V and 2 bases at J; junction bases unmatched: 1. The CDR3 has 13 residues. The CDR3 sequence is CATSREGQETQYF. The DNA for the CDR3 is TGTGCCACCAGTCGGGAGGGGCAAGAGACCCAGTACTTC.

The chain uses TRBV28 and TRBJ1-3; 11 bases align to TRBD1. The CDR3 is 20 residues long. CDR1 and CDR2 from the germline V gene are MDHEN and SYDVKM. V dropped 1 base and J dropped 6; count of bases not matched to a gene: 17. CDR3 DNA: TGTGCCAGCAGTTTATTCGCTACGCTTAGGTGGACAGGGGGCGCAAACACCATATATTTT. This encodes CASSLFATLRWTGGANTIYF.

CDR3 in DNA: TGTGCCATCAACTCGGACCTTTACAATGAGCAGTTCTTC. It yields the protein CAINSDLYNEQFF. V is TRBV10-3 and J is TRBJ2-1; D gene ambiguous. The CDR3 has 13 amino acids. Germline V gene data show CDR1 as ENHRY and CDR2 as SYGVKD. Trimming took off 7 bases at V and 4 bases at J, with 11 bases between the two ends.

The chain has TRBV12-3 or TRBV12-4 and TRBJ1-5; D gene ambiguous. The CDR3 runs 15 residues. V lost 8 bases to trimming and J lost 3 bases, with 17 bases between them. The CDR3 DNA reads as TGTGCCAGCGGGTCCGGGGTTGGCTCCAATCAGCCCCAGCATTTT. This encodes CASGSGVGSNQPQHF.

This CDR3 is CASSFSGQGLYGYTF. The CDR3 DNA is TGTGCCAGCAGCTTTTCGGGACAGGGACTCTATGGCTACACCTTC. The J gene is TRBJ1-2, the V gene TRBV7-2, with TRBD1 identical over 9 bases. The CDR3 extends over 15 amino acids. V lost 3 bases and J lost 4; bases outside the gene matches: 6. Germline assignment: CDR1 SGHTA and CDR2 FQGNSA. Together with reference TRBV7-2 and TRBJ1-2, the CDR3 gives the full variable domain: GAGVSQSPSNKVTEKGKDVELRCDPISGHTALYWYRQSLGQGLEFLIYFQGNSAPDKSGLPSDRFSAERTGGSVSTLTIQRTQQEDSAVYLCASSFSGQGLYGYTFGSGTRLTVV.

The chain joins TRBV20-1 to TRBJ2-3, with TRBD2 matching over 8 bases. Germline V gene lookup returns CDR1 DFQATT and CDR2 SNEGSKA (reference sequence). V was clipped by 5 bases and J by 1 base; unmatched bases: 14. The CDR3 sequence is 17 residues long. The chain's CDR3 is CSARSLGSGGGTDTQYF. As DNA, the CDR3 is TGCAGTGCTCGAAGTTTGGGGTCCGGGGGGGGCACAGATACGCAGTATTTT.

This clonotype was seen many times. CDR3 amino acids: CASSLAGTGREKLFF. DNA of the CDR3: TGTGCCAGCAGTTTAGCGGGGACTGGGAGGGAAAAACTGTTTTTT. The rearrangement links TRBV12-3 or TRBV12-4 to TRBJ1-4, with a possible D match to TRBD1 (5 bases). This CDR3 has 15 residues. Trimming cost V 0 bases and J 8 bases, with 13 bases left between them.

The chain has TRBV10-3 and TRBJ1-3; tentative D call: TRBD1 (5 bases). The CDR3 contains 15 residues. Germline V gene sequence: CDR1 ENHRY, CDR2 SYGVKD. V lost 11 bases to trimming and J lost 0 bases, with 17 bases between them. CDR3 coding DNA: TGTGCCGCGTCGCCGGGACCTGGCTCTGGAAACACCATATATTTT. It specifies CAASPGPGSGNTIYF.

This clonotype occurred many times. The chain combines TRBV27 with TRBJ1-5; the D gene is possibly TRBD1 (6 bases). The CDR3 is 14 amino acids. The germline CDR1 and CDR2 sequences are MNHEY and SMNVEV (reference sequence). V was trimmed by 6 bases and J by 3 bases, leaving 12 bases between them. In DNA, the CDR3 is TGTGCCAGCAGCCTGGACAGCCTCAATCAGCCCCAGCATTTT. Amino acid sequence: CASSLDSLNQPQHF.

V is TRBV5-5 and J is TRBJ1-1; TRBD1 agrees at 9 bases. Per the germline V gene, CDR1 is SGHKS and CDR2 is YYEKEE (reference sequence). V was pared by 4 bases and J by 10 bases, with 8 bases of the junction left unmatched. The CDR3 is 13 residues long. The CDR3 protein is CASSLTWGQGAFF. As DNA, the CDR3 is TGTGCCAGCAGCCTAACTTGGGGACAGGGAGCTTTCTTT.

The CDR3 loop is CASSQPSGPGDEQFF. The CDR3 DNA sequence: TGTGCCAGCAGCCAACCTAGCGGGCCGGGGGATGAGCAGTTCTTC. This chain joins TRBV4-2 and TRBJ2-1; 8 bases match TRBD2. CDR3 length: 15 amino acids. Germline CDR1 and CDR2: LGHNA and YNFKEQ. V dropped 2 bases and J dropped 8; count of bases not matched to a gene: 8.

This clonotype was observed at least ten times. The rearrangement links TRBV10-3 to TRBJ1-3, with D perhaps matching TRBD1 (5 bases). Germline CDR1 ENHRY, CDR2 SYGVKD. The CDR3 is 14 amino acids. V dropped 2 bases and J dropped 9 bases, with 14 bases sitting between them. In DNA form, the CDR3 reads TGTGCCATCAGTGAGGCAGGGCGAAGTGGCACCATATATTTT. Its protein product is CAISEAGRSGTIYF.

The chain joins TRBV28 to TRBJ1-2, with D tentatively TRBD1 (5 bases). Deletions cut 4 bases from V and 7 bases from J, with 16 bases between. Germline V gene data show CDR1 as MDHEN and CDR2 as SYDVKM. The CDR3 covers 14 residues. CDR3 region: CASSSSGREAGYTF. DNA for the CDR3: TGTGCCAGCAGTTCCTCGGGCAGGGAGGCTGGCTACACCTTC.